This record concerns one TCR beta chain sequence. This clonotype was seen a few times. Which antigen it targets is not known. Base quality data are lacking; no much larger clone is found one base away. Ficoll-Paque density gradient centrifugation was the method used to isolate PBMCs. The sample belongs to a study of T-cell memory formation after mild COVID-19 (dated by TCRdb to the early 2020s). About the investigation overall: TCR sequence clusters from the two donors were largely donor specific. In a couple of donors, T-cell clones that expanded and contracted after mild COVID-19 were tracked by sequencing TCRalpha and TCRbeta repertoires over time. Two young, previously healthy adult volunteers, one female and one male, were included in the cohort. What the work shows at the level of the full study, not this receptor alone: The second-wave clones that peaked on day 37 were not confirmed to be SARS-CoV-2 specific. The detection of some responding clones in pre-infection memory suggests that pre-existing cross-reactive memory T cells joined the SARS-CoV-2 response. Balanced CD4/CD8 phenotypes were observed for clones contracting from day 15 to 85, whereas a bias towards CD4+ was observed for a second wave of clones expanding from day 15 to 37. The study included only a couple of mild cases, and larger cohorts that include severe cases with pre-infection samples were judged to be necessary. Contracting CD4+ clones turned up mainly in the CM and EM memory subsets, whereas EMRA was where CD8+ clones were enriched.

Including the terminal cysteine and phenylalanine, the CDR3 comprises 16 residues. The kept DNA is CDR3 alone, 48 bases in frame from the first base. Looking up the germline V gene yields CDR1 SGHTA and CDR2 FQGNSA. At the junction V is shortened by 0 bases and J by 7 bases, with 15 bases in between. This sample was sequenced with an Illumina NovaSeq 6000. cDNA libraries for TCRalpha and TCRbeta were prepared by 5'RACE using constant-segment primers, with sample barcodes and unique molecular identifiers added. Trizol reagent was used to extract RNA from every sample. Libraries were amplified in two PCR steps, with a second sample barcode and Illumina TruSeq adapters added in the second step. Sequencing of the libraries was done on an Illumina NovaSeq, producing 2 x 150 bp paired-end reads. In the original analysis: With migec v1.2.7, reads were demultiplexed and then collapsed into UMI-guided consensus sequences. Using mixcr v2.1.11, the UMI consensuses were aligned to TRA and TRB V and J templates and assembled into clonotypes. A clonotype was counted as expanded or contracted only when both edgeR and NoisET called the clonotype significant, with the noise models trained on biological replicates. For edgeR calls, the thresholds were a false discovery rate-adjusted p below 0.01 and a log2 fold-change of 1. PCA with hierarchical clustering of max-normalized trajectories of the 1000 most abundant clonotypes was used as exploratory dynamics analysis. Separately sequenced CD4+ and CD8+ repertoires were used to assign the CD4 or CD8 phenotype of responding clones. Clones were called with MiXCR by TCRdb after fastp trimmed the public reads at Q25, and only in-frame beta chains were retained. A single entry per CDR3 protein holds the most common genes and DNA from its merged rows. TCRdb's processing, not the study's, gives the V and J calls here. Within this sample are about 560,000 distinct CDR3 sequences, with about a fifth of them counted one time only. Roughly 9.1% of the sample comes from the top ten.

The receptor was isolated from an adult woman who had mild COVID-19 (a few samples of this study predate the infection). The sample titles of this study are shuffled in the database, so cell type and time point are left out; the donor was told from shared clones. The rearrangement joined TRBV7-2 to TRBJ1-4; D gene: possibly TRBD1, on 6 matching bases. Material for sequencing was PBMCs or a T cell subset sorted from them (not recorded which). CDR3 protein: CASSLASRGRGEKLFF. The bases read TGTGCCAGCAGCTTAGCTTCCAGGGGTAGGGGTGAAAAACTGTTTTTT. With the rest looked up from the reference TRBV7-2 and TRBJ1-4 genes rather than sequenced, the full variable domain is GAGVSQSPSNKVTEKGKDVELRCDPISGHTALYWYRQSLGQGLEFLIYFQGNSAPDKSGLPSDRFSAERTGGSVSTLTIQRTQQEDSAVYLCASSLASRGRGEKLFFGSGTQLSVL.